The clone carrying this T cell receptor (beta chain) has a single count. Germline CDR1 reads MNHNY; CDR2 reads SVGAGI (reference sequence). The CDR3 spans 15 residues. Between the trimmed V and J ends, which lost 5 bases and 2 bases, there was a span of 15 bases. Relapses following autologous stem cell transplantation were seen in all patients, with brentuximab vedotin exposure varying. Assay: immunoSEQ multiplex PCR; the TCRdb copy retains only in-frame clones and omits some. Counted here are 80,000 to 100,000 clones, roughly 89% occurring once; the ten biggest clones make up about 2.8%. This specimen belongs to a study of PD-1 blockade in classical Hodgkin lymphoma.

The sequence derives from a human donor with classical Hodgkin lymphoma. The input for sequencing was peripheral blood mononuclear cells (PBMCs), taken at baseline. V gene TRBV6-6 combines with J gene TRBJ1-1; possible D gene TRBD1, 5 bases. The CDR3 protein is CASSTGRQLNTEAFF. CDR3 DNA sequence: TGTGCCAGCAGTACGGGGCGGCAATTAAACACTGAAGCTTTCTTT.